This entry lists 29 T cell receptor beta chains sequenced from one sample in a study of blood T cell repertoires in COVID-19. Assay used: immunoSEQ multiplex PCR; TCRdb lists only in-frame clones, some missing. Altogether tens of thousands of clones are present, over 75% being singletons, with the ten largest covering around 3%. The sample consisted of peripheral blood. Receptor source: a man aged 45-65 years with active COVID-19.

The chain joins TRBV4-1 to TRBJ1-5; D gene uncertain. Germline V gives CDR1 MGHRA, CDR2 YSYEKL. This CDR3 spans 14 amino acids. V lost 0 bases, J lost 11 bases, and 14 bases lay in between. The CDR3: CASSQEAGLGTQHF. The CDR3, as DNA: TGCGCCAGCAGCCAAGAAGCTGGTCTCGGGACCCAGCATTTT.

The V gene is TRBV14, the J gene TRBJ1-6, with a weak D call TRBD1 (5 bases). Looked up from germline, CDR1 is SGHDN and CDR2 is FVKESK. Between the trimmed V and J ends, which lost 4 bases and 7 bases, there was a span of 20 bases. The CDR3 consists of 17 residues. As DNA, the CDR3 is TGTGCCAGCAGCCTCAAAATTGGGCGGGGGAACAATTCACCCCTCCACTTT. This sequence encodes CASSLKIGRGNNSPLHF. Looking up the rest from reference TRBV14 and TRBJ1-6 gives the full variable domain: EAGVTQFPSHSVIEKGQTVTLRCDPISGHDNLYWYRRVMGKEIKFLLHFVKESKQDESGMPNNRFLAERTGGTYSTLKVQPAELEDSGVYFCASSLKIGRGNNSPLHFGNGTRLTVT.

The V gene is TRBV5-4, the J gene TRBJ2-2, with 7 bases aligning to TRBD2. The CDR3 is 18 residues long. J lost 6 bases, V lost 3 bases, and 17 bases had no gene match. Germline loops: CDR1 SGHNT, CDR2 YYREEE (reference sequence). In nucleotides, the CDR3 is TGTGCCAGCAGCTCCGCCGGACTAGATGGGACGCGACCCGGGGAGCTGTTTTTT. Protein: CASSSAGLDGTRPGELFF. The full variable domain, its missing parts supplied by reference TRBV5-4 and TRBJ2-2, is ETGVTQSPTHLIKTRGQQVTLRCSSQSGHNTVSWYQQALGQGPQFIFQYYREEENGRGNFPPRFSGLQFPNYSSELNVNALELDDSALYLCASSSAGLDGTRPGELFFGEGSRLTVL.

The gene calls are TRBV11-2 and TRBJ2-7; D unresolved. V dropped 5 bases and J dropped 2 bases, with 13 bases sitting between them. Germline values: CDR1 SGHAT, CDR2 FQNNGV. The CDR3 extends over 14 amino acids. The CDR3 is CASSPRNEPYEQYV. In DNA, the CDR3 is TGTGCCAGCAGCCCCCGAAACGAGCCCTACGAGCAGTACGTC.

This clone is judged medium-sized. The chain employs TRBV5-6 and TRBJ2-5; D unclear. The CDR3 is made up of 17 amino acids. Germline V gene sequence: CDR1 SGHDT, CDR2 YYEEEE. The germline V and J ends were trimmed by 3 bases and 2 bases, with 20 bases remaining between them. CDR3 sequence reads: CASSSYLTVDFQETQYF. DNA for the CDR3: TGTGCCAGCAGCTCATACCTTACTGTTGATTTTCAAGAGACCCAGTACTTC.

The chain employs TRBV18 and TRBJ1-2; unclear D gene. Trimming stripped 2 bases from V and 4 bases from J, with 14 bases between. This CDR3 region has 15 residues. Per the germline V gene, CDR1 is KGHSH and CDR2 is LQKENI. CDR3 loop: CASSPVAGGSYGYTF. The CDR3, as DNA: TGTGCCAGCTCACCAGTAGCGGGCGGGAGCTATGGCTACACCTTC.

As regards this clone: The junction differs from germline at one of its ends, possibly a read error. The rearrangement uses TRBV20-1 and TRBJ2-7; D possibly corresponds to TRBD2 (5 bases). Germline lookup yields CDR1 DFQATT and CDR2 SNEGSKA (reference sequence). CDR3 length equals 11 residues. The chain's CDR3 is CSAIWGSVIVF. In DNA, the CDR3 is TGCAGTGCTATCTGGGGTAGCGTCATTGTCTTC.

This clone was observed once. This rearrangement joins TRBV19 to TRBJ2-3; no reliable D call. The germline gives CDR1 LNHDA, CDR2 SQIVND (reference sequence). This CDR3 has 13 amino acids. Trimming took 5 bases from V and 2 from J, leaving 8 bases between them. This chain's CDR3 is CASSDSVTDTQYF. CDR3 in DNA: TGTGCCAGTAGTGACTCAGTCACAGATACGCAGTATTTT. Using reference TRBV19 and TRBJ2-3 for the parts outside the CDR3, the full variable domain is DGGITQSPKYLFRKEGQNVTLSCEQNLNHDAMYWYRQDPGQGLRLIYYSQIVNDFQKGDIAEGYSVSREKKESFPLTVTSAQKNPTAFYLCASSDSVTDTQYFGPGTRLTVL.

The chain has TRBV29-1 and TRBJ2-6, with TRBD1 matching over 9 bases. Germline trimming cut 6 bases from V and 0 bases from J; bases unmatched to any gene: 3. Germline loops: CDR1 SQVTM, CDR2 ANQGSEA. This CDR3 spans 15 amino acids. The CDR3 DNA reads as TGCAGCGTAGGGACAGGGATCTCTGGGGCCAACGTCCTGACTTTC. Its translation: CSVGTGISGANVLTF.

The J gene is TRBJ2-1, the V gene TRBV5-1; TRBD2 agrees at 13 bases. Germline V CDR1 and CDR2: SGHRS, YFSETQ. V was pared by 3 bases and J by 8 bases, with 8 bases of the junction left unmatched. CDR3 length: 16 residues. CDR3: CASSSPGTSGVDEQFF. In DNA form, the CDR3 reads TGCGCCAGCAGCTCCCCCGGGACTAGCGGGGTGGATGAGCAGTTCTTC.

The rearrangement uses TRBV6-2 or TRBV6-3 and TRBJ2-3; 13 positions agree with TRBD2. V lost 4 bases and J lost 10; bases outside the gene matches: 14. CDR3 length: 17 amino acids. The germline CDR1 and CDR2 sequences are MNHEY and SVGEGT. The CDR3 reads CASSSEGLAGVQAAQYF. CDR3 coding DNA: TGTGCCAGCAGTTCCGAAGGACTAGCGGGGGTTCAGGCAGCGCAGTATTTT.

The chain links TRBV27 to TRBJ1-5; D perhaps matches TRBD1 (5 bases). CDR3 length: 15 amino acids. V was shortened by 2 bases and J by 1 base, with 9 bases between the two germline ends. CDR1 MNHEY and CDR2 SMNVEV come from the germline V gene (reference sequence). In DNA form, the CDR3 reads TGTGCCAGCAGTTTAATGGCAGGGAGCAATCAGCCCCAGCATTTT. Its translation is CASSLMAGSNQPQHF.

This rearrangement joins TRBV19 to TRBJ2-7; a weak D match, TRBD2 (6 bases). Germline V gene data show CDR1 as LNHDA and CDR2 as SQIVND (reference sequence). V gave up 4 bases and J gave up 3 bases, with 16 bases separating them. The CDR3 is made up of 15 amino acids. CDR3 nucleotide sequence: TGTGCCAGTAGTAGGTGGGGAGGCCCCTTCTACGAGCAGTACTTC. Amino acid sequence: CASSRWGGPFYEQYF.

DNA of the CDR3: TGTGCCAGTAGTATCAAGCGTAAAGAGACCCAGTACTTC. Translating it yields CASSIKRKETQYF. The chain carries TRBV19 and TRBJ2-5; D not resolved. Trimming left V 3 bases short and J 3 bases short, with 8 bases between. Germline V lookup: CDR1 LNHDA, CDR2 SQIVND (reference sequence). CDR3 size: 13 residues.

The genes are TRBV7-2 and TRBJ2-3, with TRBD2 as a possible D gene (6 bases). V was clipped by 4 bases and J by 6 bases, with 14 bases between them. Germline CDR1 SGHTA, CDR2 FQGNSA. This CDR3 is 14 amino acids long. In DNA form, the CDR3 reads TGTGCCAGCAGCTCTCGAAGGGGACTGGATACGCAGTATTTT. Encoded protein: CASSSRRGLDTQYF.

J is TRBJ2-1 and V is TRBV6-5; D uncertain. This CDR3 region has 14 residues. Germline V gene data show CDR1 as MNHEY and CDR2 as SVGAGI. V was cut by 5 bases and J by 5 bases, with 13 bases left in between. CDR3 sequence reads: CASSRSSADNEQFF. The CDR3 bases are TGTGCCAGCAGTCGGTCCTCTGCTGACAATGAGCAGTTCTTC.

This chain links TRBV5-6 with TRBJ1-4, with TRBD1 matching over 11 bases. The germline V gene has CDR1 SGHDT and CDR2 YYEEEE. V lost 4 bases and J lost 8; bases outside the gene matches: 7. CDR3 size: 15 residues. CDR3: CASSRPGQGEEKLFF. The CDR3 nucleotides are TGTGCCAGCAGCCGCCCGGGACAGGGGGAGGAAAAACTGTTTTTT.

The rearrangement uses TRBV9 and TRBJ2-3, with D uncertain. Trimming took 4 bases from V and 2 from J, leaving 5 bases between them. CDR3 size: 12 residues. Per the germline V gene, CDR1 is SGDLS and CDR2 is YYNGEE. The DNA for the CDR3 is TGTGCCAGCAGCTTGTACACAGATACGCAGTATTTT. It codes for CASSLYTDTQYF.

This sequence joins TRBV19 and TRBJ1-5; 9 positions match TRBD1. CDR3 length: 15 residues. The V gene's germline CDR1 is LNHDA and CDR2 SQIVND (reference sequence). Losses at the gene ends were 7 bases for V and 6 bases for J; bases not matched to a gene: 10. Here the CDR3 reads CASIGLGQGFQPQHF. The CDR3 nucleotides are TGTGCCAGTATTGGACTGGGACAGGGATTTCAGCCCCAGCATTTT.

This sequence joins TRBV14 and TRBJ2-1; perhaps TRBD2 as D (6 bases). V was shortened by 1 base and J by 12 bases, with 16 bases between the two germline ends. CDR3 length: 14 amino acids. Germline loops: CDR1 SGHDN, CDR2 FVKESK. DNA for the CDR3: TGTGCCAGCAGCCAAGTTTTAGGGACTGGGGGGCAGTTCTTC. Amino acids: CASSQVLGTGGQFF.

The chain employs TRBV19 and TRBJ1-5; no reliable D call. Per the germline V gene, CDR1 is LNHDA and CDR2 is SQIVND (reference sequence). This CDR3 is 13 amino acids long. Trimming removed 6 bases at V and 4 bases at J, with 10 bases between. The CDR3 loop reads CASSPRGNQPQHF. The CDR3 nucleotides are TGTGCCAGTAGCCCACGGGGAAATCAGCCCCAGCATTTT.

The CDR3, as DNA: TGTGCCATTCCCTCGCCTGGAGGCGGGGAGCTGTTTTTT. This encodes CAIPSPGGGELFF. V and J are TRBV28 and TRBJ2-2, with D perhaps matching TRBD2 (5 bases). This CDR3 is 13 amino acids long. V was clipped by 10 bases and J by 7 bases, with 16 bases between them. Germline V gene lookup returns CDR1 MDHEN and CDR2 SYDVKM.

The chain couples TRBV5-4 to TRBJ2-1; tentatively, D is TRBD1 (5 bases). The germline V gene has CDR1 SGHNT and CDR2 YYREEE (reference sequence). The V gene lost 0 bases and the J gene lost 12 bases, with 7 bases spanning the gap. The CDR3 consists of 11 residues. The CDR3 DNA reads TGTGCCAGCAGCTTGGACAGGAGGCAGTTCTTC. Translating gives CASSLDRRQFF.

CDR3 sequence: CASSIAAVWNEQYF. CDR3 bases: TGTGCCAGTAGTATCGCCGCGGTCTGGAACGAGCAGTACTTC. This chain joins TRBV19 and TRBJ2-7; D uncertain. The CDR3 extends over 14 amino acids. In germline, CDR1 is LNHDA, CDR2 SQIVND (reference sequence). V lost 3 bases and J 5 bases, leaving 14 bases between the germline ends.

The rearrangement joins TRBV12-2 to TRBJ2-5; the table's TRBD1 call for D was not verified on the DNA. TRBV12-2 is a recognized pseudogene. The CDR3 runs to 17 residues. CDR3 region: CASPIRQQGWDEETQYF. As DNA, the CDR3 is TGTGCAAGTCCGATCCGCCAACAGGGTTGGGATGAAGAGACCCAGTACTTC.

The chain couples TRBV30 to TRBJ1-1; possible D gene TRBD1, 6 bases. V lost 2 bases and J 3 bases, leaving 16 bases between the germline ends. The CDR3 is 15 residues long. The germline V gene encodes CDR1 GTSNPN and CDR2 SVGIG (reference sequence). This CDR3 is CAWSSGHPKDTEAFF. DNA for the CDR3: TGTGCCTGGAGTTCGGGACACCCAAAGGACACTGAAGCTTTCTTT.

The rearrangement joins TRBV5-4 to TRBJ2-3, with 7 bases identical to TRBD2. With 5 bases clipped from V and 4 bases from J, the junction kept 7 bases outside the gene matches. From germline, CDR1 is SGHNT and CDR2 YYREEE (reference sequence). The length of the CDR3 is 14 residues. CDR3 in amino acids: CASSGTIPPDTQYF. The CDR3 nucleotides read TGTGCCAGCAGTGGGACTATCCCCCCAGATACGCAGTATTTT. The whole variable domain, filled in from reference TRBV5-4 and TRBJ2-3, reads ETGVTQSPTHLIKTRGQQVTLRCSSQSGHNTVSWYQQALGQGPQFIFQYYREEENGRGNFPPRFSGLQFPNYSSELNVNALELDDSALYLCASSGTIPPDTQYFGPGTRLTVL.

This clone was counted once. CDR3 region: CASSPEGTGREQFF. The CDR3 nucleotides read TGCGCCAGCAGCCCGGAGGGGACCGGGCGTGAGCAGTTCTTC. The chain combines TRBV5-1 with TRBJ2-1; D is possibly TRBD2 (6 bases). CDR1 is SGHRS and CDR2 is YFSETQ in the germline V gene. V was clipped by 4 bases and J by 9 bases, with 17 bases between them. The CDR3 loop spans 14 amino acids.

The CDR3 region is CASSLGLAGILAKNIQYF. In nucleotides, the CDR3 is TGTGCCAGCAGCTTAGGACTAGCGGGAATTCTAGCCAAAAACATTCAGTACTTC. V gene TRBV7-2 combines with J gene TRBJ2-4, with 11 bases aligning to TRBD2. Germline CDR1 reads SGHTA; CDR2 reads FQGNSA. The CDR3 covers 18 residues. V gave up 1 base and J gave up 0 bases; unmatched junction bases: 5.